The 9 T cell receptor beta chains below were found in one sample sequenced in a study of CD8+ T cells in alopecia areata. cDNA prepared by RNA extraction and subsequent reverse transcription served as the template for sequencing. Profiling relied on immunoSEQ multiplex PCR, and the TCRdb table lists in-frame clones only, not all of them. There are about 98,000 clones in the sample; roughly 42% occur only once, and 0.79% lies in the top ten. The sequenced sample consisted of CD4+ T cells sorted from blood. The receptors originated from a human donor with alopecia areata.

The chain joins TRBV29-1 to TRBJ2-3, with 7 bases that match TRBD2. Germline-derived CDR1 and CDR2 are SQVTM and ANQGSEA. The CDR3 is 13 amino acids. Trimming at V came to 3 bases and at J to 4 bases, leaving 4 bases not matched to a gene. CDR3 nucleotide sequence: TGCAGCGTTGAGCGGGAGTCCCCAGATACGCAGTATTTT. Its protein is CSVERESPDTQYF.

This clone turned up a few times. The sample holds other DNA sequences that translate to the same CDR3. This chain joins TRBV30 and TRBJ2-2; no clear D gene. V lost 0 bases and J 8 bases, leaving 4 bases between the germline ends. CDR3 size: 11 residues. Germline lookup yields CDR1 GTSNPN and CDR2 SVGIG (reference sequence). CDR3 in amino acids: CAWSVLGELFF. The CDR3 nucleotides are TGTGCCTGGAGTGTATTAGGGGAGCTGTTTTTT.

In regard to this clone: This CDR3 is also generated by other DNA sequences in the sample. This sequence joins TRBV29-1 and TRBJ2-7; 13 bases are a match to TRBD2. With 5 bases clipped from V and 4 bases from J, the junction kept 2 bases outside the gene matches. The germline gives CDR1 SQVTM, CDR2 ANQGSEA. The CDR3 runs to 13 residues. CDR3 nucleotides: TGCAGCGTTAGACTAGCGGGAGGTTACGAGCAGTACTTC. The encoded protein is CSVRLAGGYEQYF.

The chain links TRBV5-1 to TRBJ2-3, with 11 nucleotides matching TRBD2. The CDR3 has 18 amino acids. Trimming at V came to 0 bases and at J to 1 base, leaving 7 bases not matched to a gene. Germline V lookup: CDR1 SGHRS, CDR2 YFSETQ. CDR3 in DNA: TGCGCCAGCAGCTTGGATATGACACTAGCGGGGGGCACAGATACGCAGTATTTT. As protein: CASSLDMTLAGGTDTQYF. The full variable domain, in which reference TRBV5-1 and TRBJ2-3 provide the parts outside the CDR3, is KAGVTQTPRYLIKTRGQQVTLSCSPISGHRSVSWYQQTPGQGLQFLFEYFSETQRNKGNFPGRFSGRQFSNSRSEMNVSTLELGDSALYLCASSLDMTLAGGTDTQYFGPGTRLTVL.

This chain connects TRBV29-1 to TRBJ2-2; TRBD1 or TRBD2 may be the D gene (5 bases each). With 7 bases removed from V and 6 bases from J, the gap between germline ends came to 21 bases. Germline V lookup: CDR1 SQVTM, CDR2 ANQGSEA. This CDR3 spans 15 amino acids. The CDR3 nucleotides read TGCAGCGCGGGAAGGTCGTCAGGGTTCCCCGGGGAGCTGTTTTTT. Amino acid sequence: CSAGRSSGFPGELFF.

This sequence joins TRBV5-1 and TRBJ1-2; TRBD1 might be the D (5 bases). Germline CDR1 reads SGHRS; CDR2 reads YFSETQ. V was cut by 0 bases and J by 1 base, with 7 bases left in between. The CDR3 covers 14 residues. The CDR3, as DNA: TGCGCCAGCAGCTTGGGACAGATTAACTATGGCTACACCTTC. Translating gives CASSLGQINYGYTF.

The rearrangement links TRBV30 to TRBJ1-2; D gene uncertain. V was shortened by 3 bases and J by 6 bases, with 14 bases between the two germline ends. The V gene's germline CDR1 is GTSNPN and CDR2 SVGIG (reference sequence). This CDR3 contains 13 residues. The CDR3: CAWSPSQADGYTF. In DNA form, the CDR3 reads TGTGCCTGGAGCCCCAGTCAGGCGGATGGCTACACCTTC.

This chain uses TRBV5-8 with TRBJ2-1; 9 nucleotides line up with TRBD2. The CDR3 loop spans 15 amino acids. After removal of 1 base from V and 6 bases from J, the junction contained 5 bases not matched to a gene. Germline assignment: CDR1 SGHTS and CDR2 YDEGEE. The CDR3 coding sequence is TGTGCCAGCAGCTTGTGGCGGGGGGGCAGCAATGAGCAGTTCTTC. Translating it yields CASSLWRGGSNEQFF.

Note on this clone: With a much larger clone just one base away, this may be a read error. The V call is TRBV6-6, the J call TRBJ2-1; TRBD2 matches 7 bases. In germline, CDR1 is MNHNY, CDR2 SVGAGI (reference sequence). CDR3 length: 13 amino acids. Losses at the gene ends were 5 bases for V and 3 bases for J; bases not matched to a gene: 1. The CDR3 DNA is TGTGCCAGCAGTGGACTAGACTACAATGAGCAGTTCTTC. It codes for CASSGLDYNEQFF.